This T cell receptor beta chain was identified during a study of cytomegalovirus exposure and HLA in healthy donors. Study in general: The same platform was used for the 100 to 150 validation repertoires as for the roughly 700 first-cohort repertoires, as reported in a later analysis. General observations from the study: According to reports, the classifier identified cytomegalovirus status with high specificity and sensitivity. A list of roughly 160 TCR beta chains associated with cytomegalovirus was given.

The protocol was immunoSEQ multiplex PCR, while the TCRdb copy is restricted to in-frame clones and leaves out a portion. The sample has some 130,000 clones, roughly 88% seen once; the top ten hold around 6%. In the case of this clone: Its matching antigen is unknown.

The validation cohort, a group of 120 subjects, included the donors and was separate from the roughly 670-subject first cohort. The CDR3 is 15 amino acids. CDR1 is MGHRA, CDR2 YSYEKL, per germline. Trimming took 1 base from V and 4 from J; bases not matched to a gene: 4. This sequence joins TRBV4-1 and TRBJ2-1; 7 nucleotides agree with TRBD1. The specimen sequenced was PBMCs. This clonotype originated in a woman between 18 and 30 years old in good health and CMV-seropositive. The CDR3: CASSQGDRDYNEQFF. The CDR3, as DNA: TGCGCCAGCAGCCAAGGTGACAGGGATTACAATGAGCAGTTCTTC.